The rows below give T cell receptor beta chains drawn from one sample of a study of T cells in Graves' hyperthyroidism and ophthalmopathy. TCRdb called the multiplex PCR reads again in MiXCR, with one record for every CDR3 protein. The profile shows around 520,000 distinct CDR3 sequences, around an eighth of them singletons. The sample consisted of blood. All receptors derive from a woman aged 18-29 years with Graves' hyperthyroidism. Both conserved end residues are part of each CDR3. Fields, in order: CDR3 length, D gene, V gene, clone size, CDR3 protein. D genes are given only for firm matches. Some rows mark clone size as missing; the rest say once, few, many or name a class of expanded clone.

cdr3_length: 16; d_call: TRBD2; v_call: TRBV12-3/TRBV12-4; clone_size: many; cdr3_aa: CASSPTSSSFTDTQYF
cdr3_length: 15; d_call: -; v_call: TRBV19; clone_size: -; cdr3_aa: CASSLGLIPQETQYF
cdr3_length: 14; d_call: -; v_call: TRBV18; clone_size: many; cdr3_aa: CASSPGYSNQPQHF
cdr3_length: 14; d_call: -; v_call: TRBV30; clone_size: few; cdr3_aa: CAWSVLRVQETQYF
cdr3_length: 15; d_call: -; v_call: TRBV5-1; clone_size: -; cdr3_aa: CASSLGVTSNQPQHF
cdr3_length: 13; d_call: -; v_call: TRBV24-1; clone_size: few; cdr3_aa: CATSSDRNQPQHF
cdr3_length: 14; d_call: TRBD1; v_call: TRBV29-1; clone_size: few; cdr3_aa: CSVALTDRGSEQYF
cdr3_length: 17; d_call: -; v_call: TRBV24-1; clone_size: many; cdr3_aa: CATSSGRRNLAIGELFF
cdr3_length: 12; d_call: -; v_call: TRBV19; clone_size: many; cdr3_aa: CASSGSGETQYF
cdr3_length: 14; d_call: -; v_call: TRBV11-3; clone_size: many; cdr3_aa: CASFDAAEHTEAFF
cdr3_length: 12; d_call: TRBD1; v_call: TRBV3-1; clone_size: -; cdr3_aa: CASSLGQGKAFF
cdr3_length: 14; d_call: -; v_call: TRBV28; clone_size: -; cdr3_aa: CASSFGRGHQPQHF
cdr3_length: 16; d_call: TRBD1; v_call: TRBV24-1; clone_size: -; cdr3_aa: CATIDTGGTAKNIQYF
cdr3_length: 15; d_call: -; v_call: TRBV6-4; clone_size: few; cdr3_aa: CASTPPYIPNTEAFF
cdr3_length: 14; d_call: -; v_call: TRBV7-9; clone_size: -; cdr3_aa: CASSFGRTTDTQYF
cdr3_length: 16; d_call: -; v_call: TRBV9; clone_size: -; cdr3_aa: CASSLRGPGNTGELFF
cdr3_length: 16; d_call: -; v_call: TRBV7-6; clone_size: -; cdr3_aa: CASSLVPRRAEEKLFF
cdr3_length: 15; d_call: -; v_call: TRBV27; clone_size: many; cdr3_aa: CASRPRAVNTGELFF
cdr3_length: 14; d_call: -; v_call: TRBV6-1; clone_size: many; cdr3_aa: CASSEAPREETQYF
cdr3_length: 13; d_call: -; v_call: TRBV6-4; clone_size: few; cdr3_aa: CASSGGQTSPLHF
cdr3_length: 14; d_call: -; v_call: TRBV7-8; clone_size: few; cdr3_aa: CASSLGGVGQPQHF
cdr3_length: 16; d_call: -; v_call: TRBV20-1; clone_size: -; cdr3_aa: CSASQSGGLPGNEQFF
cdr3_length: 16; d_call: TRBD2; v_call: TRBV3-1; clone_size: many; cdr3_aa: CASSQRVVAGGVEQFF
cdr3_length: 15; d_call: TRBD1; v_call: TRBV15; clone_size: -; cdr3_aa: CATSRGTGPTYERYF
cdr3_length: 15; d_call: -; v_call: TRBV13; clone_size: many; cdr3_aa: CASSLGVGLTDTQYF
cdr3_length: 15; d_call: TRBD2; v_call: TRBV12-3/TRBV12-4; clone_size: -; cdr3_aa: CASSFAGGSDNEQFF
cdr3_length: 15; d_call: TRBD1; v_call: TRBV3-1; clone_size: -; cdr3_aa: CASSQFGTGSYGYTF
cdr3_length: 14; d_call: -; v_call: TRBV3-1; clone_size: many; cdr3_aa: CASSQGGGPKTQYF
cdr3_length: 13; d_call: -; v_call: TRBV4-2; clone_size: few; cdr3_aa: CASSHLGNTEAFF
cdr3_length: 16; d_call: -; v_call: TRBV6-1; clone_size: many; cdr3_aa: CASSYFPTGTTYGYTF
cdr3_length: 12; d_call: -; v_call: TRBV30; clone_size: many; cdr3_aa: CAWRTSSYEQYF
cdr3_length: 15; d_call: -; v_call: TRBV19; clone_size: -; cdr3_aa: CASSFGAHSNQPQHF
cdr3_length: 11; d_call: TRBD1; v_call: TRBV13; clone_size: many; cdr3_aa: CASSYGTGAFF
cdr3_length: 14; d_call: -; v_call: TRBV7-3; clone_size: many; cdr3_aa: CASSLTGTGTEAFF
cdr3_length: 15; d_call: TRBD2; v_call: TRBV29-1; clone_size: many; cdr3_aa: CSVGSPGLAGETQYF
cdr3_length: 13; d_call: -; v_call: TRBV7-9; clone_size: few; cdr3_aa: CASSDGGGPGAFF
cdr3_length: 11; d_call: -; v_call: TRBV5-1; clone_size: many; cdr3_aa: CASSLEGEQYF
cdr3_length: 15; d_call: TRBD2; v_call: TRBV9; clone_size: -; cdr3_aa: CASSPSGADTGELFF
cdr3_length: 16; d_call: -; v_call: TRBV4-1; clone_size: few; cdr3_aa: CASSQEMAGYTGELFF
cdr3_length: 16; d_call: TRBD2; v_call: TRBV6-2/TRBV6-3; clone_size: many; cdr3_aa: CASSYYGGRLQETQYF
cdr3_length: 18; d_call: -; v_call: TRBV5-1; clone_size: few; cdr3_aa: CASSLVDSLLLSGNTIYF
cdr3_length: 16; d_call: -; v_call: TRBV27; clone_size: many; cdr3_aa: CASSLRGGRIENIQYF
cdr3_length: 14; d_call: -; v_call: TRBV6-5; clone_size: few; cdr3_aa: CASSYSVRAYEQYF
cdr3_length: 12; d_call: -; v_call: TRBV20-1; clone_size: -; cdr3_aa: CSASRGSGEAFF
cdr3_length: 13; d_call: TRBD1; v_call: TRBV5-1; clone_size: many; cdr3_aa: CATTTGGTDTQYF
cdr3_length: 20; d_call: -; v_call: TRBV24-1; clone_size: few; cdr3_aa: CATSDFGGTHQEDVYNEQFF
cdr3_length: 14; d_call: TRBD1; v_call: TRBV20-1; clone_size: many; cdr3_aa: CSATSTGDGNTIYF
cdr3_length: 14; d_call: -; v_call: TRBV5-1; clone_size: few; cdr3_aa: CASSNNWGASEQYF
cdr3_length: 13; d_call: -; v_call: TRBV18; clone_size: many; cdr3_aa: CASSRAIRYEQYF
cdr3_length: 11; d_call: -; v_call: TRBV3-1; clone_size: many; cdr3_aa: CASSELGTQYF
cdr3_length: 14; d_call: -; v_call: TRBV6-1; clone_size: many; cdr3_aa: CASGRGASGNTIYF
cdr3_length: 14; d_call: -; v_call: TRBV7-9; clone_size: many; cdr3_aa: CASSPQGGSETQYF